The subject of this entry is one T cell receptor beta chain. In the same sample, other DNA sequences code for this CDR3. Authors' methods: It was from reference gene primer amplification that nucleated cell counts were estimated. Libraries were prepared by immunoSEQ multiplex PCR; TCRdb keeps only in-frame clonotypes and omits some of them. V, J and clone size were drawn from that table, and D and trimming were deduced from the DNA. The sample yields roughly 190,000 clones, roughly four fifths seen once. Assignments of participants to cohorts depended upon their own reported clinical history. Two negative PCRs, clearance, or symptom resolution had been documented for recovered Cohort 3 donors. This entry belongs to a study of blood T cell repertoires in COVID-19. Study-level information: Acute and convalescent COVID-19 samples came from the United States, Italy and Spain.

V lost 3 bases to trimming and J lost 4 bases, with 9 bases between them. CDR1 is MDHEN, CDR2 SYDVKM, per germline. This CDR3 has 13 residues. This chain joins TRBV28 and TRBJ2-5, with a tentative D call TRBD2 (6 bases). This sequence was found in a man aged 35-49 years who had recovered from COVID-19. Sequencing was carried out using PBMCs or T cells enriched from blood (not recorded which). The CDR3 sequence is CASSFGGVETQYF. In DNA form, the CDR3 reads TGTGCCAGCAGTTTTGGAGGGGTAGAGACCCAGTACTTC.